The T cell receptor (beta chain) under discussion was sequenced for a study of OX40 agonist ivuxolimab in advanced cancers. General study points: The work left the antigen specificity of expanded peripheral T cells undetermined.

A note on this clone: Its antigen is not known.

J lost 8 bases, V lost 2 bases, and 6 bases had no gene match. This CDR3 is 14 amino acids long. Germline V gene sequence: CDR1 SGHVS, CDR2 FNYEAQ. Drawing of blood for sampling happened at baseline, at cycle 4 day 1, and at cycle 7 day 1. Method: immunoSEQ multiplex PCR; TCRdb's copy keeps in-frame clones and lacks some. The data contain tens of thousands of clones, 86% of them seen just once; the ten biggest clones take up approximately 13%. The sequencing here drew on CD4+ or CD8+ T cells sorted from blood, taken in a trial of the OX40 agonist ivuxolimab. This sequence was found in an adult with an advanced solid tumor such as melanoma, head and neck, liver or kidney cancer. The J gene is TRBJ1-2, the V gene TRBV7-6; TRBD1 aligns across 9 bases. The CDR3 DNA follows: TGTGCCAGCAGCTTAACCCGGACAGGGGACGGCTACACCTTC. Protein: CASSLTRTGDGYTF.